Listed below are T cell receptor beta chains from one sample, sequenced in a study of control samples from healthy donors and cancer patients. Repertoires were generated with immunoSEQ multiplex PCR, while TCRdb's copy carries only in-frame clones and drops some. The table records 120,000 to 150,000 clones, 85% to 95% of them present only once. Material: blood. The receptors originated from a man aged 40-50 years in good health. Both conserved end residues are part of each CDR3. A D gene is named only where the DNA matches it firmly. Rows may omit the clone size; those that give it use once, few, many or a size class.

clone size: NA
J gene: TRBJ1-3
V gene: TRBV4-1
D gene: NA
CDR3 protein: CASSEGGHFSGNTIYF
CDR3 DNA: TGCGCCAGCAGCGAAGGGGGGCATTTTTCTGGAAACACCATATATTTT

clone size: once
J gene: TRBJ2-3
V gene: TRBV11-2
D gene: TRBD1
CDR3 protein: CASRPPRTGTTDTQYF
CDR3 DNA: TGTGCCAGCAGACCCCCGCGGACAGGGACAACAGATACGCAGTATTTT

clone size: NA
J gene: TRBJ2-5
V gene: TRBV5-4
D gene: TRBD2
CDR3 protein: CASSSRTSLQETQYF
CDR3 DNA: TGTGCCAGCAGCTCACGGACTAGCCTCCAAGAGACCCAGTACTTC

clone size: once
J gene: TRBJ2-7
V gene: TRBV5-6
D gene: TRBD1
CDR3 protein: CASSSGQALYEQYF
CDR3 DNA: TGTGCCAGCAGCTCAGGACAGGCTCTCTACGAGCAGTACTTC

clone size: NA
J gene: TRBJ2-5
V gene: TRBV9
D gene: NA
CDR3 protein: CASSVDGSQETQYF
CDR3 DNA: TGTGCCAGCAGCGTAGATGGGTCCCAAGAGACCCAGTACTTC

clone size: NA
J gene: TRBJ2-7
V gene: TRBV5-8
D gene: NA
CDR3 protein: CASSPSVGGNYEQYF
CDR3 DNA: TGTGCCAGCAGCCCGTCCGTGGGTGGAAACTACGAGCAGTACTTC

clone size: NA
J gene: TRBJ2-3
V gene: TRBV5-1
D gene: NA
CDR3 protein: CASSLQGTPGDTQYF
CDR3 DNA: TGCGCCAGCAGCTTGCAGGGGACCCCCGGAGATACGCAGTATTTT

clone size: once
J gene: TRBJ2-7
V gene: TRBV18
D gene: TRBD1
CDR3 protein: CASSPRQGTVEQYF
CDR3 DNA: TGTGCCAGCTCACCACGACAGGGGACGGTCGAGCAGTACTTC

clone size: NA
J gene: TRBJ2-1
V gene: TRBV3-1/TRBV3-2
D gene: TRBD2
CDR3 protein: CASSQDPAGGLNEQFF
CDR3 DNA: TGTGCCAGCAGCCAAGACCCCGCGGGGGGGCTGAATGAGCAGTTCTTC

clone size: NA
J gene: TRBJ1-6
V gene: TRBV6-1
D gene: NA
CDR3 protein: CASSEVREGNSPLHF
CDR3 DNA: TGTGCCAGCAGTGAAGTCAGGGAGGGGAATTCACCCCTCCACTTT

clone size: few
J gene: TRBJ1-5
V gene: TRBV25-1
D gene: NA
CDR3 protein: CASSESGGANQPQHF
CDR3 DNA: TGTGCCAGCAGTGAAAGTGGTGGGGCCAATCAGCCCCAGCATTTT

clone size: NA
J gene: TRBJ2-7
V gene: TRBV28
D gene: TRBD2
CDR3 protein: CASSPGSGGVEQYF
CDR3 DNA: TGTGCCAGCAGTCCGGGATCCGGGGGGGTCGAGCAGTACTTC

clone size: NA
J gene: TRBJ1-4
V gene: TRBV4-3
D gene: TRBD1
CDR3 protein: CASSQGTGYRATNEKLFF
CDR3 DNA: TGCGCCAGCAGCCAAGGGACAGGGTATAGGGCAACTAATGAAAAACTGTTTTTT

clone size: NA
J gene: TRBJ2-7
V gene: TRBV12-3/TRBV12-4
D gene: TRBD1
CDR3 protein: CASSPTGNEQYF
CDR3 DNA: TGTGCCAGCAGTCCGACAGGGAACGAGCAGTACTTC

clone size: NA
J gene: TRBJ1-2
V gene: TRBV5-8
D gene: NA
CDR3 protein: CASSLDFAPQQPTLGYTF
CDR3 DNA: TGTGCCAGCAGCTTGGATTTTGCGCCCCAACAGCCTACACTTGGCTACACCTTC

clone size: NA
J gene: TRBJ2-2
V gene: TRBV7-7
D gene: NA
CDR3 protein: CASSWSRVANTGELFF
CDR3 DNA: TGTGCTAGCAGCTGGAGCAGGGTCGCGAACACCGGGGAGCTGTTTTTT

clone size: NA
J gene: TRBJ1-5
V gene: TRBV18
D gene: TRBD1
CDR3 protein: CASSLLRQGALWSNQPQHF
CDR3 DNA: TGTGCCAGCTCACTCTTAAGACAGGGGGCTTTGTGGAGCAATCAGCCCCAGCATTTT

clone size: once
J gene: TRBJ1-1
V gene: TRBV5-1
D gene: TRBD1
CDR3 protein: CASSPSTGRGGMNTEAFF
CDR3 DNA: TGCGCCAGCAGTCCTTCGACAGGGAGAGGAGGGATGAACACTGAAGCTTTCTTT

clone size: NA
J gene: TRBJ1-3
V gene: TRBV7-2
D gene: NA
CDR3 protein: CASSSRRQFLNRNTIYF
CDR3 DNA: TGTGCCAGCAGCTCTAGAAGACAATTCCTTAACAGAAACACCATATATTTT

clone size: NA
J gene: TRBJ1-4
V gene: TRBV15
D gene: NA
CDR3 protein: CATSRDKQGNEKLFF
CDR3 DNA: TGTGCCACCAGCAGAGATAAGCAGGGGAATGAAAAACTGTTTTTT

clone size: NA
J gene: TRBJ2-3
V gene: TRBV6-5
D gene: TRBD2
CDR3 protein: CASSWAGGPTDTQYF
CDR3 DNA: TGTGCCAGCAGCTGGGCGGGGGGGCCCACAGATACGCAGTATTTT

clone size: few
J gene: TRBJ1-1
V gene: TRBV7-9
D gene: NA
CDR3 protein: CASSSQPLEAFF
CDR3 DNA: TGTGCCAGCAGCTCCCAGCCCTTAGAAGCTTTCTTT

clone size: NA
J gene: TRBJ2-3
V gene: TRBV7-3
D gene: NA
CDR3 protein: CASSLNGRDTDTQYF
CDR3 DNA: TGTGCCAGCAGCTTAAACGGCAGGGACACAGATACGCAGTATTTT

clone size: NA
J gene: TRBJ2-5
V gene: TRBV9
D gene: NA
CDR3 protein: CASSDRVGGQETQYF
CDR3 DNA: TGTGCCAGCAGCGACAGGGTAGGGGGCCAAGAGACCCAGTACTTC

clone size: NA
J gene: TRBJ2-7
V gene: TRBV19
D gene: TRBD1
CDR3 protein: CASSIADRVGEQYF
CDR3 DNA: TGTGCCAGTAGTATCGCGGACAGGGTAGGCGAGCAGTACTTC

clone size: NA
J gene: TRBJ1-1
V gene: TRBV6-5
D gene: NA
CDR3 protein: CASSFRAGTEAFF
CDR3 DNA: TGTGCCAGCAGTTTCAGGGCGGGAACTGAAGCTTTCTTT

clone size: NA
J gene: TRBJ1-1
V gene: TRBV5-6
D gene: TRBD1
CDR3 protein: CASSPATGAAEAFF
CDR3 DNA: TGTGCCAGCAGCCCTGCGACAGGGGCGGCTGAAGCTTTCTTT

clone size: NA
J gene: TRBJ2-1
V gene: TRBV5-6
D gene: TRBD2
CDR3 protein: CASSLRRRLAGGPKQFF
CDR3 DNA: TGTGCCAGCAGCTTGAGAAGGCGACTAGCGGGAGGGCCTAAGCAGTTCTTC

clone size: NA
J gene: TRBJ1-2
V gene: TRBV25-1
D gene: NA
CDR3 protein: CATRHEVYGYTF
CDR3 DNA: TGTGCCACCCGTCATGAAGTCTATGGCTACACCTTC

clone size: once
J gene: TRBJ1-5
V gene: TRBV28
D gene: NA
CDR3 protein: CASSFTGNQPQHF
CDR3 DNA: TGTGCCAGCAGTTTCACAGGGAATCAGCCCCAGCATTTT

clone size: NA
J gene: TRBJ2-2
V gene: TRBV10-3
D gene: NA
CDR3 protein: CAISGSSRGTGELFF
CDR3 DNA: TGTGCCATCAGTGGATCTAGCCGCGGCACCGGGGAGCTGTTTTTT

clone size: NA
J gene: TRBJ1-5
V gene: TRBV5-6
D gene: NA
CDR3 protein: CASSRLLNSNQPQHF
CDR3 DNA: TGTGCCAGCAGCCGTCTGTTGAATAGCAATCAGCCCCAGCATTTT

clone size: once
J gene: TRBJ1-4
V gene: TRBV9
D gene: TRBD1
CDR3 protein: CASSNDREANEKLFF
CDR3 DNA: TGTGCCAGCAGCAACGACAGGGAGGCTAATGAAAAACTGTTTTTT

clone size: NA
J gene: TRBJ2-3
V gene: TRBV9
D gene: TRBD2
CDR3 protein: CASSVVSGGTTDTQYF
CDR3 DNA: TGTGCCAGCAGCGTAGTAAGCGGGGGGACCACAGATACGCAGTATTTT

clone size: NA
J gene: TRBJ2-1
V gene: TRBV10-3
D gene: TRBD1
CDR3 protein: CAISSGTGTYNEQFF
CDR3 DNA: TGTGCCATCAGTTCCGGGACAGGAACCTACAATGAGCAGTTCTTC

clone size: once
J gene: TRBJ2-7
V gene: TRBV18
D gene: TRBD1
CDR3 protein: CASSPRDRENEQYF
CDR3 DNA: TGTGCCAGCTCACCCCGGGACAGGGAGAACGAGCAGTACTTC

clone size: NA
J gene: TRBJ1-2
V gene: TRBV3-1/TRBV3-2
D gene: NA
CDR3 protein: CASSRGGGYTF
CDR3 DNA: TGTGCCAGCAGCCGCGGCGGAGGCTACACCTTC

clone size: NA
J gene: TRBJ2-5
V gene: TRBV9
D gene: TRBD2
CDR3 protein: CASSVGGGTYQETQYF
CDR3 DNA: TGTGCCAGCAGCGTAGGCGGGGGGACGTACCAAGAGACCCAGTACTTC

clone size: NA
J gene: TRBJ2-1
V gene: TRBV5-5
D gene: TRBD2
CDR3 protein: CASSLRLADLNEQFF
CDR3 DNA: TGTGCCAGCAGCCTCCGACTAGCGGACCTCAATGAGCAGTTCTTC

clone size: NA
J gene: TRBJ1-1
V gene: TRBV15
D gene: NA
CDR3 protein: CATSSGAGANTEAFF
CDR3 DNA: TGTGCCACCAGCAGCGGGGCAGGGGCTAACACTGAAGCTTTCTTT